This T cell receptor (beta chain) was recovered during a study of blood T cell repertoires in COVID-19. A single count supports this clone. The V segment lost 2 bases and the J segment 3 bases; nucleotides outside the gene matches: 6. CDR3 length: 16 amino acids. Germline values: CDR1 KGHSH, CDR2 LQKENI. Some clones are missing from TCRdb's copy, which holds only in-frame ones; the method was immunoSEQ multiplex PCR. In the table there are 62,000 or so clones, 85% to 90% of which are singletons. Sequencing used peripheral blood. The receptor was isolated from a man in his forties or fifties with acute or convalescent COVID-19. The chain has TRBV18 and TRBJ1-5; 8 bases are shared with TRBD1. This CDR3 is CASSPVTGVDNQPQHF. The CDR3 DNA sequence: TGTGCCAGCTCACCAGTGACAGGGGTTGACAATCAGCCCCAGCATTTT.